This T cell receptor beta chain was profiled in a study of cytomegalovirus exposure and HLA in healthy donors. Study observations and caveats: As a later analysis showed, a missense DCLRE1C variant was linked to trimming of TCR beta V- and J-genes. The study found most TCR sequences rare, yet found some public TCRs in many donors.

The primer mix had 60 Vbeta and 13 Jbeta primers. The data were produced by immunoSEQ multiplex PCR, yet TCRdb's version contains in-frame clones alone and is incomplete. Recorded here are some 160,000 clones; the top ten clones represent under 2.5%. V lost 0 bases, J lost 3 bases, and 21 bases lay in between. The germline CDR1 and CDR2 sequences are LNHNV and YYDKDF (reference sequence). This CDR3 region has 20 residues. On this clone: The antigen is unknown.

This chain links TRBV15 with TRBJ2-6, with a possible D match to TRBD1 (6 bases). The source of this sequence is a man in his thirties or forties in good health and CMV-seronegative. The specimen sequenced was PBMCs. CDR3 coding DNA: TGTGCCACCAGCAGAGAGTTTAATGGACAGCCTTGGGGTGGGGCCAACGTCCTGACTTTC. Translating gives CATSREFNGQPWGGANVLTF. Looking up the rest from reference TRBV15 and TRBJ2-6 gives the full variable domain: DAMVIQNPRYQVTQFGKPVTLSCSQTLNHNVMYWYQQKSSQAPKLLFHYYDKDFNNEADTPDNFQSRRPNTSFCFLDIRSPGLGDTAMYLCATSREFNGQPWGGANVLTFGAGSRLTVL.